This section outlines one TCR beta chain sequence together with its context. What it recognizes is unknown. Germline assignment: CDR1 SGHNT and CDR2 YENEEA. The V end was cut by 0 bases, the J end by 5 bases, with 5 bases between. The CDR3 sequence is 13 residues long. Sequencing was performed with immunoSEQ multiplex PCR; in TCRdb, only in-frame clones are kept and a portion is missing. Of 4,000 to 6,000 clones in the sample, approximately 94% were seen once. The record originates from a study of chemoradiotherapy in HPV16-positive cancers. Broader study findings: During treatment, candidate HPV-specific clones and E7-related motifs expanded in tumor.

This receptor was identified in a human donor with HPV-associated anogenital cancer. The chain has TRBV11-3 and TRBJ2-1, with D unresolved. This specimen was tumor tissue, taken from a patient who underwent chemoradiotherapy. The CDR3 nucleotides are TGTGCCAGCAGCTTAGATCAGAACAATGAGCAGTTCTTC. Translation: CASSLDQNNEQFF.